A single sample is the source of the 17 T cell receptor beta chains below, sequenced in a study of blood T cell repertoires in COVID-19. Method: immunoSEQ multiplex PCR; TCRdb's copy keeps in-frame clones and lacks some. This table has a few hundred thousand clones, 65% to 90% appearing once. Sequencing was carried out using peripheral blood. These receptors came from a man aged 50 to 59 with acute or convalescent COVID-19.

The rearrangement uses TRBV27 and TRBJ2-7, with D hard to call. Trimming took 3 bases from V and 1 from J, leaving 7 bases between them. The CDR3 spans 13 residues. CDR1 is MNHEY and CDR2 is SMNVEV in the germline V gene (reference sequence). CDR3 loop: CASSLGLSYEQYF. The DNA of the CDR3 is TGTGCCAGCAGTTTGGGCCTTTCCTACGAGCAGTACTTC.

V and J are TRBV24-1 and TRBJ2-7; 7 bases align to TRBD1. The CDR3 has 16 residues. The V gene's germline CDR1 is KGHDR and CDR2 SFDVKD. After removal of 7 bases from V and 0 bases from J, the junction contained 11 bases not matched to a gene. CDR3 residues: CATSFCTGTVSYEQYF. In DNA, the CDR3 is TGTGCCACCAGCTTTTGCACCGGGACAGTCTCCTACGAGCAGTACTTC.

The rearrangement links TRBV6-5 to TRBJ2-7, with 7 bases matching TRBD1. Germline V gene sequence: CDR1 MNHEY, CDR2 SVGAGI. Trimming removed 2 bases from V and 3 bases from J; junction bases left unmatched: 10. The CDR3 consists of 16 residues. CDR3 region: CASSYAPPGQSYEQYF. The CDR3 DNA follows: TGTGCCAGCAGTTACGCCCCCCCGGGACAGAGCTACGAGCAGTACTTC.

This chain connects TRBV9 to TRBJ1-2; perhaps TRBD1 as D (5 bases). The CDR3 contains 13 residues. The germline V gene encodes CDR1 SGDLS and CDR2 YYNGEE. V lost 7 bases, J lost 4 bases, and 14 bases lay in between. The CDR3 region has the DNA TGTGCCAGCCGCCGGACACCGGGCTATGGCTACACCTTC. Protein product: CASRRTPGYGYTF.

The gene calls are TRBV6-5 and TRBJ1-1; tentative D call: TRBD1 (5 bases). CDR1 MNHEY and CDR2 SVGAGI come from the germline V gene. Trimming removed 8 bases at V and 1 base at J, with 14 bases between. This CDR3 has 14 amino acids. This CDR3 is CASRWDSRNTEAFF. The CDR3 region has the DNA TGTGCCAGCCGATGGGACTCGCGGAACACTGAAGCTTTCTTT.

Here the CDR3 reads CASSLGLQNTEAFF. CDR3 DNA sequence: TGCGCCAGCAGCTTGGGACTCCAGAACACTGAAGCTTTCTTT. The V and J genes are TRBV5-1 and TRBJ1-1; D is undetermined. Germline V gives CDR1 SGHRS, CDR2 YFSETQ. V lost 0 bases to trimming and J lost 1 base, with 7 bases between them. This CDR3 region has 14 residues.

CDR3 in DNA: TGTGCCAGTAGGGACAGGGACAGTCAGCCCCAGCATTTT. It translates to CASRDRDSQPQHF. The chain carries TRBV19 and TRBJ1-5; the match to TRBD1 covers 8 bases. Germline V lookup: CDR1 LNHDA, CDR2 SQIVND (reference sequence). The CDR3 is made up of 13 amino acids. V shed 6 bases, J shed 6 bases, and the junction held 4 bases outside the gene matches.

CDR3 coding DNA: TGTGCCAGTAGTATTTTAAGGGGAACAGATACGCAGTATTTT. Translated: CASSILRGTDTQYF. This chain links TRBV19 with TRBJ2-3, with a weak D call TRBD1 (5 bases). Per germline, CDR1 LNHDA and CDR2 SQIVND (reference sequence). This CDR3 spans 14 amino acids. Between the trimmed V and J ends, which lost 3 bases and 3 bases, there was a span of 10 bases.

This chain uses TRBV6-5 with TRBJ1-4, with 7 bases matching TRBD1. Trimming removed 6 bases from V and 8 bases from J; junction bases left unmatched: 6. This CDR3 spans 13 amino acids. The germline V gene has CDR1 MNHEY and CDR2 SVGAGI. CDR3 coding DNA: TGTGCCAGCAGCCGAGGGACAGCGGAAAAACTGTTTTTT. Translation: CASSRGTAEKLFF.

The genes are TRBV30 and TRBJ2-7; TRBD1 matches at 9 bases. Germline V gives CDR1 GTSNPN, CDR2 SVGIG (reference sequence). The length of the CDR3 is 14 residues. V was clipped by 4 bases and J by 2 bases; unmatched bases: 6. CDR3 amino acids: CAWTLGQGAYEQYF. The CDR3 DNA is TGTGCCTGGACCCTGGGACAGGGAGCCTACGAGCAGTACTTC.

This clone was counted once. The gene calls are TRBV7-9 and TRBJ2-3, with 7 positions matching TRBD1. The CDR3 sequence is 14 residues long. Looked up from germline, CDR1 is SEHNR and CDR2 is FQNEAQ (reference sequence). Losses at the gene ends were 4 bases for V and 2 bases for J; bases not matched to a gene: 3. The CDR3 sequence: CASSSDRPTDTQYF. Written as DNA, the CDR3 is TGTGCCAGCAGCTCGGACAGGCCCACAGATACGCAGTATTTT.

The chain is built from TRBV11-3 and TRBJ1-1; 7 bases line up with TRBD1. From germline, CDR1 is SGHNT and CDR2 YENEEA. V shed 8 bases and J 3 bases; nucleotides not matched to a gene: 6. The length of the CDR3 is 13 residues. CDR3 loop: CASGTGADTEAFF. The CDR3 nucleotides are TGTGCCAGCGGAACAGGGGCGGACACTGAAGCTTTCTTT.

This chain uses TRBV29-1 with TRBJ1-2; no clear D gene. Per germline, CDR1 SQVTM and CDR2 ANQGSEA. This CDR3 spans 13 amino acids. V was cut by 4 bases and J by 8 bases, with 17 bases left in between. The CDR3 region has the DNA TGCAGCGTTGGGGTGGGAGCAGGATACGGCTACACCTTC. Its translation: CSVGVGAGYGYTF.

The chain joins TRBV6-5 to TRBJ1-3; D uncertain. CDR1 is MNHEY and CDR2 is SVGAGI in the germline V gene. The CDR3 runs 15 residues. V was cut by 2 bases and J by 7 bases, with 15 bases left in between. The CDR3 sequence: CASSYGPREGNTIYF. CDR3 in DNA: TGTGCCAGCAGTTACGGCCCACGCGAGGGTAACACCATATATTTT.

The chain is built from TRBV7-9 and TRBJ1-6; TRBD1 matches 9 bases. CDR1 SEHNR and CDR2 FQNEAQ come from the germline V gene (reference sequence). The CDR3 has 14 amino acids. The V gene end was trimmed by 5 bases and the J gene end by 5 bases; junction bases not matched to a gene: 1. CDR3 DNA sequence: TGTGCCAGCAGCGGGGACAGGGATAATTCACCCCTCCACTTT. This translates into CASSGDRDNSPLHF.

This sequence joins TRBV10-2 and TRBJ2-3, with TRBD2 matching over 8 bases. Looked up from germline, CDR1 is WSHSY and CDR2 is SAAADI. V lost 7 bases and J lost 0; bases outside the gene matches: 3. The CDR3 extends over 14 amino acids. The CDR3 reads CASKSGGSTDTQYF. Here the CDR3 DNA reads TGCGCCAGCAAAAGCGGGGGTAGCACAGATACGCAGTATTTT.

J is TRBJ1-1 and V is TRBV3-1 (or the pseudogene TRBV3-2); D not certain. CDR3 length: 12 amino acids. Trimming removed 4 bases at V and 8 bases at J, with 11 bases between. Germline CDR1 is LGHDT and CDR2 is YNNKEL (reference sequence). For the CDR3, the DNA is TGTGCCAGCAGCCCCTGGGCGGGGGAAGCTTTCTTT. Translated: CASSPWAGEAFF.